This T cell receptor beta chain was captured in a study of T cells after yellow fever vaccination. General study findings and limits: A secondary response was less intense yet reached its peak sooner, at day 5 versus 15.

Each CDR3 protein gets one entry after TCRdb re-called the 5' RACE reads with MiXCR. The table has 30,000 to 35,000 distinct CDR3 sequences, about 6.6% seen once. V lost 5 bases and J lost 0; bases outside the gene matches: 3. Germline V gene data show CDR1 as LNHDA and CDR2 as SQIVND (reference sequence). CDR3 length: 15 residues. This clonotype showed up many times. Source: PBMCs, either bulk or a sorted T-cell subset (CD4+, CD8+, memory, or dextramer-sorted; not recorded which), taken on the day of the first yellow fever vaccination. The V and J genes are TRBV19 and TRBJ2-2; 7 positions agree with TRBD1. This TCR was sampled from a man between 18 and 35 years old who received the YFV17D yellow fever vaccine. The CDR3 nucleotides are TGTGCCAGTAGTTCGGACAGGACGAACACCGGGGAGCTGTTTTTT. Translation: CASSSDRTNTGELFF.